This T cell receptor beta chain emerged from a study of OX40 agonist ivuxolimab in advanced cancers. The study, taken as a whole, reports: In a subset of nonresponders, normalized T-cell clonal expansion was also low.

Using immunoSEQ multiplex PCR, the repertoire was profiled, and TCRdb retains in-frame clones only, with some absent. Of around 72,000 clones listed, roughly 89% are singletons. Note on this clone: Its antigen remains unknown.

This TCR was recovered from an adult with an advanced solid tumor such as melanoma, head and neck, liver or kidney cancer. Sequenced here: CD4+ or CD8+ T cells sorted from blood, sampled in a trial of the OX40 agonist ivuxolimab.

CDR3 DNA: TGTGCCAGCGGCCGACAGTCATACAATGAGCAGTTCTTC. Its protein product is CASGRQSYNEQFF. The genes are TRBV2 and TRBJ2-1, with D possibly TRBD1 on 5 matching bases. Trimming removed 8 bases at V and 4 bases at J, with 12 bases between. This CDR3 spans 13 amino acids. In germline, CDR1 is SNHLY, CDR2 FYNNEI.